These 9 T cell receptor beta chains were all obtained from the same sample, sequenced in a study of control samples from healthy donors and cancer patients. The protocol was immunoSEQ multiplex PCR, while the TCRdb copy is restricted to in-frame clones and leaves out a portion. The data show roughly 190,000 clones, with 91% seen just once and 1.5% to 2% held by the top ten. Sequencing used blood. The receptors come from a young man in good health.

This chain joins TRBV12-5 and TRBJ2-1; 14 bases align to TRBD2. The junction had 12 bases not matched to a gene; V was cut back by 6 bases and J by 5 bases. Per germline, CDR1 LGHNT and CDR2 FRNRAP. The CDR3 loop spans 18 amino acids. The CDR3 coding sequence is TGTGCTAGTGGCTCACTCGGGACTAGCGGGGGAGTTAACAATGAGCAGTTCTTC. The encoded protein is CASGSLGTSGGVNNEQFF.

The V and J genes are TRBV6-1 and TRBJ1-1; no clear D. From germline, CDR1 is MNHNS and CDR2 SASEGT. This CDR3 contains 13 residues. Trimming removed 3 bases from V and 6 bases from J, with 11 bases in between. The CDR3 sequence: CASSDLGGPEAFF. The CDR3 bases are TGTGCCAGCAGTGATCTCGGCGGGCCTGAAGCTTTCTTT.

This sequence joins TRBV27 and TRBJ2-1; 13 bases align to TRBD2. The CDR3 covers 19 residues. With V trimmed by 3 bases and J by 5 bases, 13 bases remained unmatched. From germline, CDR1 is MNHEY and CDR2 SMNVEV (reference sequence). This CDR3 reads CASSFGLAGVVSRHNEQFF. CDR3 sequence (DNA): TGTGCCAGCAGTTTTGGACTAGCGGGGGTAGTTTCCCGCCACAATGAGCAGTTCTTC.

This clone was observed a single time. V is TRBV3-1 (or the pseudogene TRBV3-2) and J is TRBJ2-3; TRBD2 might be the D (6 bases). Trimming removed 5 bases from V and 6 bases from J, with 24 bases in between. This CDR3 has 17 amino acids. Germline V CDR1 and CDR2: LGHDT, YNNKEL (reference sequence). The CDR3 region has the DNA TGTGCCAGCAGCGCCAGCCGGCGCGGGGTCCTTGGGGATACGCAGTATTTT. It encodes CASSASRRGVLGDTQYF.

This clone was recorded a few times. V usage is TRBV3-1 (or the pseudogene TRBV3-2) and J usage is TRBJ2-7; D could derive from TRBD1 or TRBD2 (5 bases each). The CDR3 covers 17 residues. Trimming took 1 base from V and 3 from J, leaving 19 bases between them. CDR1 and CDR2 from the germline V gene are LGHDT and YNNKEL (reference sequence). For the CDR3, the DNA is TGTGCCAGCAGCCAAGGGCTTGGGAGAAGGGGCGACTACGAGCAGTACTTC. The encoded protein is CASSQGLGRRGDYEQYF.

The V gene is TRBV2, the J gene TRBJ1-5, with D unclear. Germline assignment: CDR1 SNHLY and CDR2 FYNNEI. The CDR3 loop spans 15 amino acids. V lost 6 bases to trimming and J lost 6 bases, with 18 bases between them. CDR3 bases: TGTGCCAGCAGGAATTCCCCGGGTCCCCGTCAGCCCCAGCATTTT. Translation: CASRNSPGPRQPQHF.

The V call is TRBV4-1, the J call TRBJ2-3, with 10 bases identical to TRBD2. CDR3 length: 19 amino acids. The V segment lost 0 bases and the J segment 5 bases; nucleotides outside the gene matches: 14. Germline V gene sequence: CDR1 MGHRA, CDR2 YSYEKL. CDR3 in amino acids: CASSQEGSGTSAWLDTQYF. CDR3 nucleotides: TGCGCCAGCAGCCAAGAAGGCAGCGGGACTAGCGCGTGGTTAGATACGCAGTATTTT.

The chain uses TRBV6-5 and TRBJ2-7; TRBD1 matches at 8 bases. V lost 9 bases, J lost 2 bases, and 9 bases stayed unmatched. The length of the CDR3 is 14 residues. Per germline, CDR1 MNHEY and CDR2 SVGAGI. CDR3 in amino acids: CASQGARPPYEQYF. As DNA, the CDR3 is TGTGCCAGTCAGGGGGCGCGGCCTCCCTACGAGCAGTACTTC.

This chain uses TRBV19 with TRBJ2-2; D not certain. CDR3 length equals 14 residues. CDR1 LNHDA and CDR2 SQIVND come from the germline V gene (reference sequence). Trimming pared 5 bases from V and 5 bases from J, leaving 12 bases between. CDR3 coding DNA: TGTGCCAGTAGTCGTGGGTTGGGGACCGGGGAGCTGTTTTTT. This encodes CASSRGLGTGELFF.